Below are 23 T cell receptor beta chains sequenced from a single sample in a study of cytomegalovirus exposure and HLA in healthy donors. Amplification used 60 Vbeta primers and 13 Jbeta primers. Generated by immunoSEQ multiplex PCR, the TCRdb table keeps only in-frame clones and is missing some. In the table there are over 100,000 clones, about 70% of which are singletons. The specimen sequenced was PBMCs. The receptors stem from a middle-aged woman in good health and CMV-seronegative.

This clone was counted once. The chain employs TRBV28 and TRBJ2-5; possible D gene TRBD1, 5 bases. CDR3 length equals 14 residues. The V end was cut by 3 bases, the J end by 5 bases, with 13 bases between. Germline values: CDR1 MDHEN, CDR2 SYDVKM. Here the CDR3 DNA reads TGTGCCAGCAGTTTCCGACAGCTGGGGGAGACCCAGTACTTC. Its protein is CASSFRQLGETQYF.

The chain employs TRBV4-1 and TRBJ1-2, with 8 bases lining up with TRBD1. Per germline, CDR1 MGHRA and CDR2 YSYEKL. This CDR3 is 16 amino acids long. V dropped 0 bases and J dropped 8; count of bases not matched to a gene: 11. CDR3 region: CASSQDRAGGAEGYTF. CDR3 nucleotide sequence: TGCGCCAGCAGCCAAGATCGGGCAGGGGGCGCGGAAGGCTACACCTTC.

The chain links TRBV7-2 to TRBJ1-2; possible D gene TRBD1, 6 bases. Deletions cut 4 bases from V and 7 bases from J, with 22 bases between. The V gene's germline CDR1 is SGHTA and CDR2 FQGNSA. This CDR3 is built from 16 residues. The CDR3 DNA follows: TGTGCCAGCAGCTCAGTGCCTGGGGGACGAGGGGGTGGCTACACCTTC. Amino acids: CASSSVPGGRGGGYTF.

A few counts support this clone. V and J are TRBV5-1 and TRBJ2-1, with 10 nucleotides matching TRBD2. Trimming cost V 5 bases and J 10 bases; bases outside gene matches: 12. Germline lookup yields CDR1 SGHRS and CDR2 YFSETQ. This CDR3 region has 15 residues. The DNA of the CDR3 is TGCGCCAGCAGTGACAGCGGGGGGGCCGTTTGGGAGCAGTTCTTC. Translation: CASSDSGGAVWEQFF.

This chain joins TRBV6-5 and TRBJ2-7, with D unclear. Trimming took off 5 bases at V and 2 bases at J, with 13 bases between the two ends. CDR3 length: 14 residues. Looked up from germline, CDR1 is MNHEY and CDR2 is SVGAGI. CDR3 in amino acids: CASSPATSTYEQYF. In DNA form, the CDR3 reads TGTGCCAGCAGTCCAGCGACTTCGACCTACGAGCAGTACTTC.

In this sample, this clone turned up once. This chain connects TRBV12-5 to TRBJ2-7, with TRBD1 identical over 7 bases. Germline V gives CDR1 LGHNT, CDR2 FRNRAP. The CDR3 totals 18 residues. V was clipped by 5 bases and J by 7 bases; unmatched bases: 23. CDR3 in DNA: TGTGCTAGTGGTCTCCCCCTTTCCGGGACAGACGCGGTTAAGGAGCAGTACTTC. Translated, it gives CASGLPLSGTDAVKEQYF.

The J gene is TRBJ2-7, the V gene TRBV9, with 10 nucleotides matching TRBD1. There are 15 residues in the CDR3. Germline V gives CDR1 SGDLS, CDR2 YYNGEE. J gave up 4 bases and V 0 bases, and 4 bases lay outside the gene matches. The CDR3 here is CASSVGRTGGYEQYF. The CDR3 DNA reads TGTGCCAGCAGCGTAGGTCGGACAGGGGGGTACGAGCAGTACTTC.

V usage is TRBV9 and J usage is TRBJ1-2; possibly TRBD1 for D (5 bases). CDR3 length: 15 amino acids. Germline assignment: CDR1 SGDLS and CDR2 YYNGEE. V dropped 0 bases and J dropped 4 bases, with 13 bases sitting between them. The CDR3 reads CASSVEAQGGYGYTF. DNA for the CDR3: TGTGCCAGCAGCGTAGAGGCTCAGGGCGGCTATGGCTACACCTTC.

This clone has more than one count but fewer than ten. The chain links TRBV18 to TRBJ2-2, with D tentatively TRBD1 (6 bases). With 2 bases removed from V and 3 bases from J, the gap between germline ends came to 13 bases. This CDR3 region has 16 residues. CDR1 and CDR2 from the germline V gene are KGHSH and LQKENI. CDR3 sequence reads: CASSPGDIRYTGELFF. The CDR3, as DNA: TGTGCCAGCTCACCAGGGGACATTAGATACACCGGGGAGCTGTTTTTT.

This clone was seen once. The chain recombines TRBV6-4 with TRBJ2-1, with a weak D call TRBD2 (5 bases). V gave up 6 bases and J gave up 0 bases, with 12 bases separating them. CDR1 is MRHNA, CDR2 SNTAGT, per germline. This CDR3 comprises 15 residues. This CDR3 is CASSPGRGSYNEQFF. CDR3 DNA sequence: TGTGCCAGCAGCCCCGGTCGGGGCTCCTACAATGAGCAGTTCTTC.

This clone was counted between two and nine times. The rearrangement joins TRBV30 to TRBJ1-2; 8 nucleotides agree with TRBD1. The trim removed 8 bases at V and 5 bases at J, leaving 4 bases unmatched. CDR1 is GTSNPN and CDR2 is SVGIG in the germline V gene (reference sequence). CDR3 length: 11 amino acids. The CDR3 reads CAGTGPYGYTF. CDR3 coding DNA: TGTGCCGGGACAGGCCCATATGGCTACACCTTC.

The chain links TRBV5-1 to TRBJ2-3; TRBD2 is a possible D gene (7 bases). V shed 1 base and J shed 6 bases, with 15 bases lying between them. Germline V gene data show CDR1 as SGHRS and CDR2 as YFSETQ. The length of the CDR3 is 15 residues. In DNA, the CDR3 is TGCGCCAGCAGCTTGTTCTCAGGGGAGGGGGATACGCAGTATTTT. The encoded protein is CASSLFSGEGDTQYF.

In this sample, this clone turned up a few times. This sequence joins TRBV9 and TRBJ2-1; 10 bases align to TRBD1. Germline values: CDR1 SGDLS, CDR2 YYNGEE. Trimming at V came to 3 bases and at J to 6 bases, leaving 3 bases not matched to a gene. CDR3 length: 14 amino acids. The CDR3 DNA reads as TGTGCCAGCAGCGCCGGACAGGGGGGCAATGAGCAGTTCTTC. Amino acid sequence: CASSAGQGGNEQFF.

This chain connects TRBV7-2 to TRBJ1-4, with a possible D match to TRBD1 (5 bases). The CDR3 has 17 amino acids. Germline CDR1 reads SGHTA; CDR2 reads FQGNSA. Trimming removed 3 bases at V and 3 bases at J, with 17 bases between. The DNA of the CDR3 is TGTGCCAGCAGCTTTGGTTGGGGCCGCCAGGCTAATGAAAAACTGTTTTTT. This gives the protein CASSFGWGRQANEKLFF.

V is TRBV5-5 and J is TRBJ2-7; TRBD2 agrees at 9 bases. The germline CDR1 and CDR2 sequences are SGHKS and YYEKEE (reference sequence). The CDR3 spans 14 residues. V trimming: 4 bases; J trimming: 3 bases; junction bases outside the gene matches: 5. CDR3 protein: CASSASGAYYEQYF. The CDR3 DNA follows: TGTGCCAGCAGCGCTAGCGGGGCGTACTACGAGCAGTACTTC.

The gene calls are TRBV7-9 and TRBJ2-7, with D possibly being TRBD1 (5 bases). Trimming cost V 6 bases and J 2 bases, with 11 bases left between them. The CDR3 length is 13 residues. Germline CDR1 reads SEHNR; CDR2 reads FQNEAQ (reference sequence). The CDR3: CASSKIQAYEQYF. The CDR3 DNA is TGTGCCAGCAGTAAAATACAGGCCTACGAGCAGTACTTC.

The sample holds a few counts of this clone. The chain links TRBV18 to TRBJ2-3; D not resolved. The CDR3 is made up of 14 amino acids. Germline CDR1 KGHSH, CDR2 LQKENI. The germline V and J ends were trimmed by 2 bases and 3 bases, with 9 bases remaining between them. CDR3 protein: CASSPTGYTDTQYF. CDR3 DNA: TGTGCCAGCTCACCAACCGGTTATACAGATACGCAGTATTTT.

This clone was seen a single time. The rearrangement links TRBV18 to TRBJ1-5; D unresolved. The CDR3 consists of 15 residues. Trimming took 2 bases from V and 3 from J, leaving 11 bases between them. Germline assignment: CDR1 KGHSH and CDR2 LQKENI. In nucleotides, the CDR3 is TGTGCCAGCTCACCAGCCCTCGGACTCAATCAGCCCCAGCATTTT. Amino acids: CASSPALGLNQPQHF.

The rearrangement joins TRBV30 to TRBJ1-1; TRBD1 is a possible D gene (5 bases). Between the trimmed V and J ends, which lost 3 bases and 4 bases, there was a span of 12 bases. This CDR3 spans 13 amino acids. CDR1 is GTSNPN, CDR2 SVGIG, per germline (reference sequence). CDR3 sequence reads: CAWSRVGFTEAFF. Here the CDR3 DNA reads TGTGCCTGGAGCAGGGTCGGGTTCACTGAAGCTTTCTTT. Complete variable domain (other parts from reference TRBV30 and TRBJ1-1): SQTIHQWPATLVQPVGSPLSLECTVEGTSNPNLYWYRQAAGRGLQLLFYSVGIGQISSEVPQNLSASRPQDRQFILSSKKLLLSDSGFYLCAWSRVGFTEAFFGQGTRLTVV.

This clone was observed a handful of times. The gene calls are TRBV6-5 and TRBJ1-3; D is possibly TRBD1 (6 bases). Germline V gene data show CDR1 as MNHEY and CDR2 as SVGAGI. Trimming cost V 7 bases and J 7 bases, with 14 bases left between them. This CDR3 comprises 13 residues. This CDR3 reads CASKRTERNTIYF. As DNA, the CDR3 is TGTGCCAGCAAAAGGACAGAGCGGAACACCATATATTTT.

This clone was counted only a few times. Its ends do not fully match the called genes, so a read error is possible. This chain links TRBV6-1 with TRBJ1-2; D unresolved. Germline CDR1 is MNHNS and CDR2 is SASEGT. The CDR3 covers 11 residues. Written as DNA, the CDR3 is TGTGCCAGCAGTCCCCCACCCCGATCTATCTTC. Translation: CASSPPPRSIF.

The chain employs TRBV9 and TRBJ1-6; 8 bases align to TRBD1. This CDR3 has 15 amino acids. The germline V gene has CDR1 SGDLS and CDR2 YYNGEE. V was pared by 2 bases and J by 7 bases, with 5 bases of the junction left unmatched. In DNA, the CDR3 is TGTGCCAGCAGCGTGAGGACAGGGTTGAATTCACCCCTCCACTTT. Protein product: CASSVRTGLNSPLHF. Based on the CDR3 plus reference TRBV9 and TRBJ1-6, the full variable domain is DSGVTQTPKHLITATGQRVTLRCSPRSGDLSVYWYQQSLDQGLQFLIQYYNGEERAKGNILERFSAQQFPDLHSELNLSSLELGDSALYFCASSVRTGLNSPLHFGNGTRLTVT.

This sequence joins TRBV5-6 and TRBJ2-4; D might be TRBD1 (5 bases). The CDR3 extends over 14 amino acids. Germline V gene sequence: CDR1 SGHDT, CDR2 YYEEEE. V gave up 5 bases and J gave up 7 bases, with 16 bases separating them. CDR3 region: CASSRPPDTNIQYF. CDR3 sequence (DNA): TGTGCCAGCAGTCGGCCGCCGGACACTAACATTCAGTACTTC.